This T cell receptor beta chain stems from a study of cytomegalovirus exposure and HLA in healthy donors. This PCR relied on a set of 60 Vbeta primers and 13 Jbeta primers. Produced via immunoSEQ multiplex PCR; TCRdb's table is partial and in-frame only. The data show roughly 120,000 clones, with about 80% seen just once and around 15% held by the top ten. CDR3 size: 16 residues. Trimming stripped 5 bases from V and 3 bases from J, with 18 bases between. Germline CDR1 MGHRA, CDR2 YSYEKL. Sequencing input: PBMCs. This clonotype originated in a man aged 25 to 45 in good health and CMV-seropositive. V gene TRBV4-1 combines with J gene TRBJ2-3, with TRBD1 as a possible D gene (7 bases). The CDR3 spells CASSTGDGGGTDTQYF. As DNA, the CDR3 is TGCGCCAGCAGCACAGGGGATGGAGGGGGAACAGATACGCAGTATTTT.